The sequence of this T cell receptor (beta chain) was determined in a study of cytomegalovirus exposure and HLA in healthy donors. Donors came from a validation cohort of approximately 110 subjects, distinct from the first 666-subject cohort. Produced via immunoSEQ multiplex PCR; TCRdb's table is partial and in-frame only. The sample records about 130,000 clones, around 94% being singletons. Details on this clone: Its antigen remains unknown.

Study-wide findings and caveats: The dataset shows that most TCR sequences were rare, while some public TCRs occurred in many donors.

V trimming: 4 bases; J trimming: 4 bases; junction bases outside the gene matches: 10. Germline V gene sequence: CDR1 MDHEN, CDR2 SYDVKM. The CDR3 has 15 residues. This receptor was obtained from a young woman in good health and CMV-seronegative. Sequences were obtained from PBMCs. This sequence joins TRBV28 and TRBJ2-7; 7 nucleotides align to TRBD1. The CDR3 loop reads CASSYSGGRGYEQYF. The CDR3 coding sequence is TGTGCCAGCAGTTACTCGGGCGGCAGGGGGTACGAGCAGTACTTC. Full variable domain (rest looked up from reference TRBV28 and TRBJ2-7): DVKVTQSSRYLVKRTGEKVFLECVQDMDHENMFWYRQDPGLGLRLIYFSYDVKMKEKGDIPEGYSVSREKKERFSLILESASTNQTSMYLCASSYSGGRGYEQYFGPGTRLTVT.